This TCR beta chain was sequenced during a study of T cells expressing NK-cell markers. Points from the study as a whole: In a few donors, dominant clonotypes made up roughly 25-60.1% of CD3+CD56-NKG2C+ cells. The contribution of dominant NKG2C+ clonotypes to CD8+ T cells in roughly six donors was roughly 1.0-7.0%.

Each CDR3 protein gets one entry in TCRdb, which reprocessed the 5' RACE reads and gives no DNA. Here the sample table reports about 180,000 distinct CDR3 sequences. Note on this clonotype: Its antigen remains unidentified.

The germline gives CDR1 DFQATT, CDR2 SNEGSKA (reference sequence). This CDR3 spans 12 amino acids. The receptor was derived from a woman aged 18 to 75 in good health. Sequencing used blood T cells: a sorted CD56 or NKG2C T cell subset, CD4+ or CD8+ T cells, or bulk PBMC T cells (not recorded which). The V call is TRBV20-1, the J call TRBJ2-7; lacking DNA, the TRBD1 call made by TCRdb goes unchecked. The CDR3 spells CSAQGRVYEQYF.